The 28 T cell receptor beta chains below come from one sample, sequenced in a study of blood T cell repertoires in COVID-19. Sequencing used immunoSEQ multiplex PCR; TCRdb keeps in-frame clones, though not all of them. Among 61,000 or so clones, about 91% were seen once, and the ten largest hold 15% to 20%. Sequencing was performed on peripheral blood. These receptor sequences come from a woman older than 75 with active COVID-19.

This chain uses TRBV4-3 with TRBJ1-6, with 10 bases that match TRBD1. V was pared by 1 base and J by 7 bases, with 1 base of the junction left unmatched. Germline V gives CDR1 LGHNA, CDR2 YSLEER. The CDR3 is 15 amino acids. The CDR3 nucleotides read TGCGCCAGCAGCCAAGTGGACAGGGGGAATTCACCCCTCCACTTT. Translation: CASSQVDRGNSPLHF.

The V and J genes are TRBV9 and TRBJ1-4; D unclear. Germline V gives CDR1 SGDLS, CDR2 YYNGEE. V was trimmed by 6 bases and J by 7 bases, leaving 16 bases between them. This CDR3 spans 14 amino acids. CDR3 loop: CASTQGVIAEKLFF. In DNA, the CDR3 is TGTGCCAGCACCCAAGGAGTCATAGCTGAAAAACTGTTTTTT.

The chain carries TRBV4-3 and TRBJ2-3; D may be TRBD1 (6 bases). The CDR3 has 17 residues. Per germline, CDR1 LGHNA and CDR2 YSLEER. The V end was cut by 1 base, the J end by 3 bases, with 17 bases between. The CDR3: CASSQVFGGMGTDTQYF. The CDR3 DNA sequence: TGCGCCAGCAGCCAAGTTTTTGGGGGCATGGGAACAGATACGCAGTATTTT.

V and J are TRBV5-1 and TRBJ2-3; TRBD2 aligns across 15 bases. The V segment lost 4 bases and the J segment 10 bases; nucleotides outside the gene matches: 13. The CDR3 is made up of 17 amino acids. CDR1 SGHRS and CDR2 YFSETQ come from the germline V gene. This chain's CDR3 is CASSTGLAGGPKQPQYF. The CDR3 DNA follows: TGCGCCAGCAGCACCGGACTAGCGGGGGGGCCGAAACAGCCGCAGTATTTT. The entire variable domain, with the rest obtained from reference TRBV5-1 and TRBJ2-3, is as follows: KAGVTQTPRYLIKTRGQQVTLSCSPISGHRSVSWYQQTPGQGLQFLFEYFSETQRNKGNFPGRFSGRQFSNSRSEMNVSTLELGDSALYLCASSTGLAGGPKQPQYFGPGTRLTVL.

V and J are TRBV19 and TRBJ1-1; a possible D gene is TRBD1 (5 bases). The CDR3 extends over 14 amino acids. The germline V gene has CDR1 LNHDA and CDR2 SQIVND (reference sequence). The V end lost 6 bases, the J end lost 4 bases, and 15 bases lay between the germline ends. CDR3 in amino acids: CASRTSAGGTEAFF. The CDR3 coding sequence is TGTGCCAGTAGGACCTCAGCGGGGGGCACTGAAGCTTTCTTT.

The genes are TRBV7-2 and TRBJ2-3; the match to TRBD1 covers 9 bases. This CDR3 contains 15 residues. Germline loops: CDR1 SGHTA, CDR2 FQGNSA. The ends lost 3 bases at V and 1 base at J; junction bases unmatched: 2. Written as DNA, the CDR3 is TGTGCCAGCAGCTTGGGGACAGGGCGCACAGATACGCAGTATTTT. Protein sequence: CASSLGTGRTDTQYF.

CDR3 residues: CASSSGGGGVLSTDTQYF. In DNA form, the CDR3 reads TGTGCCAGCAGCTCGGGGGGTGGCGGGGTCCTTAGCACAGATACGCAGTATTTT. This rearrangement joins TRBV9 to TRBJ2-3; 7 positions agree with TRBD2. V trimming: 4 bases; J trimming: 0 bases; junction bases outside the gene matches: 14. The germline V gene has CDR1 SGDLS and CDR2 YYNGEE. CDR3 length: 18 residues.

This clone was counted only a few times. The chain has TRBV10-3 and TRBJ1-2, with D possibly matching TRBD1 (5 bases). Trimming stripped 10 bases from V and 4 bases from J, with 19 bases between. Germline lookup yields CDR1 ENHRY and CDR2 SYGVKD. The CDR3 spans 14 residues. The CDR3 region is CATFGRGSAYGYTF. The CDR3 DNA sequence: TGTGCCACCTTCGGGAGGGGCAGTGCCTATGGCTACACCTTC.

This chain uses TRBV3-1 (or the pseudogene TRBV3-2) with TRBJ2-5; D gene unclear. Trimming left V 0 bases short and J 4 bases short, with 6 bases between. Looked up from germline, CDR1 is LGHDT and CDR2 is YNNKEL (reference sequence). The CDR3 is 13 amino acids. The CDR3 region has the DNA TGTGCCAGCAGCCAAGAGGTCAGAGAGACCCAGTACTTC. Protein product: CASSQEVRETQYF.

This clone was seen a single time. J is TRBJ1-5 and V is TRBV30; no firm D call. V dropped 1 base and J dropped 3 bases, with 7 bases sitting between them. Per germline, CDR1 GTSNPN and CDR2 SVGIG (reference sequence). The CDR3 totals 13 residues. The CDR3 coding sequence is TGTGCCTGGAGTGAACTGAACAATCAGCCCCAGCATTTT. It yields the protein CAWSELNNQPQHF.

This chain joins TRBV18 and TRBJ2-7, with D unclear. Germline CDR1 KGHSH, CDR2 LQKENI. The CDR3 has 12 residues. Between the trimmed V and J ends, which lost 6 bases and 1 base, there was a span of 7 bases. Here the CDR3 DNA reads TGTGCCAGCTCGGCGGCATCCTACGAGCAGTACTTC. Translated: CASSAASYEQYF.

CDR3 sequence reads: CATSRGGTTYNEQFF. The DNA of the CDR3 is TGTGCCACCAGCAGAGGGGGGACTACTTACAATGAGCAGTTCTTC. The gene calls are TRBV15 and TRBJ2-1, with 7 nucleotides matching TRBD2. The CDR3 extends over 15 amino acids. The V gene's germline CDR1 is LNHNV and CDR2 YYDKDF (reference sequence). The V and J ends lost 1 base and 4 bases, in that order; junction bases with no gene match: 4.

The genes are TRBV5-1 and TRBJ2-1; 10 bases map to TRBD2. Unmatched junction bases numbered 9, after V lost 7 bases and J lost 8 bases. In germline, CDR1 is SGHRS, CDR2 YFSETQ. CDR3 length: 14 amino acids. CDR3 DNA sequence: TGCGCCAGCGGCACCAGCGGGGGGGTGGATGAGCAGTTCTTC. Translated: CASGTSGGVDEQFF. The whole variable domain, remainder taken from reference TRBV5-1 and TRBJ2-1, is KAGVTQTPRYLIKTRGQQVTLSCSPISGHRSVSWYQQTPGQGLQFLFEYFSETQRNKGNFPGRFSGRQFSNSRSEMNVSTLELGDSALYLCASGTSGGVDEQFFGPGTRLTVL.

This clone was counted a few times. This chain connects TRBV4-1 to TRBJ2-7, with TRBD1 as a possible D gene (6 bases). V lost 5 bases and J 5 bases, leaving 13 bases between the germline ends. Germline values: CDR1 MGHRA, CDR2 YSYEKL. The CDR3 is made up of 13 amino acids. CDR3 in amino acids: CASSILWTDEQYF. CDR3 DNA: TGCGCCAGCAGCATCTTATGGACAGACGAGCAGTACTTC.

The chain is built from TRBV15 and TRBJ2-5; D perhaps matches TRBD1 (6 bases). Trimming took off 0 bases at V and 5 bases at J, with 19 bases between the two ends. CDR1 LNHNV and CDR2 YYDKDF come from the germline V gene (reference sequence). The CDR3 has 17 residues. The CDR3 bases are TGTGCCACCAGCAGAGATGGTCCGGCAGGGGTGTCTGAGACCCAGTACTTC. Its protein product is CATSRDGPAGVSETQYF.

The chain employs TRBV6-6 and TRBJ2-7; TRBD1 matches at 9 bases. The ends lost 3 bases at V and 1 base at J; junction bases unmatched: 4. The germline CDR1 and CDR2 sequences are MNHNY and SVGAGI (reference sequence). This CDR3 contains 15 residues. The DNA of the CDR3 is TGTGCCAGCAGTTATCCCGGGACAGGGTCCTACGAGCAGTACTTC. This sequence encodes CASSYPGTGSYEQYF.

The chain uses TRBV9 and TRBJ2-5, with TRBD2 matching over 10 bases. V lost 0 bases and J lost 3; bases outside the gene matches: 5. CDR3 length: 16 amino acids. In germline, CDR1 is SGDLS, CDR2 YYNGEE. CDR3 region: CASSVGAGGQEETQYF. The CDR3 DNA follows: TGTGCCAGCAGCGTAGGAGCGGGGGGGCAGGAAGAGACCCAGTACTTC.

The CDR3 DNA reads TGCGCCAGCAGCCAAAGGGGGCGGGCAAGCTCTGGGGCCAACGTCCTGACTTTC. It codes for CASSQRGRASSGANVLTF. The chain uses TRBV4-1 and TRBJ2-6; 7 bases map to TRBD1. Trimming removed 2 bases from V and 0 bases from J; junction bases left unmatched: 7. CDR3 length: 18 amino acids. Germline V gives CDR1 MGHRA, CDR2 YSYEKL.

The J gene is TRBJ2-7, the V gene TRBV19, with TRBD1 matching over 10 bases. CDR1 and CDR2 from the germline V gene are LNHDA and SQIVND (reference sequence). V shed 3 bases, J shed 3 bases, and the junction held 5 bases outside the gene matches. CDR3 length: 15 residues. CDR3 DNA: TGTGCCAGTAGTATCTCGACAGGGGGCAACTACGAGCAGTACTTC. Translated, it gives CASSISTGGNYEQYF. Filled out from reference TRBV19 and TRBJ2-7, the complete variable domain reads DGGITQSPKYLFRKEGQNVTLSCEQNLNHDAMYWYRQDPGQGLRLIYYSQIVNDFQKGDIAEGYSVSREKKESFPLTVTSAQKNPTAFYLCASSISTGGNYEQYFGPGTRLTVT.

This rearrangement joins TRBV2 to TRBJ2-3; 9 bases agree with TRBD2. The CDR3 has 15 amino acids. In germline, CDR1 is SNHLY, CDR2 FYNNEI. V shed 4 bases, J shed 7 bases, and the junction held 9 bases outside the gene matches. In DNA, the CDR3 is TGTGCCAGCAGTGGGATGCGGGGGGGCGGAAATACGCAGTATTTT. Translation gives CASSGMRGGGNTQYF.

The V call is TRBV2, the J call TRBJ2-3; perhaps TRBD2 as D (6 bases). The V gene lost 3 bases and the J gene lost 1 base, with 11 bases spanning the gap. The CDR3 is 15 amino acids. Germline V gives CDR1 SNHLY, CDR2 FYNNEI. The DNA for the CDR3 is TGTGCCAGCAGTGATCCGGGCGGGGGCACAGATACGCAGTATTTT. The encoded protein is CASSDPGGGTDTQYF.

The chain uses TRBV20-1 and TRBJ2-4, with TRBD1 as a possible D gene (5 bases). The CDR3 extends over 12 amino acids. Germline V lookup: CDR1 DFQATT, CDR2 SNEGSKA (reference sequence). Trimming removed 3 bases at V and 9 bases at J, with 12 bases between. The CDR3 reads CSASKGSPIQYF. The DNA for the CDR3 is TGCAGTGCTAGTAAGGGGTCCCCCATTCAGTACTTC.

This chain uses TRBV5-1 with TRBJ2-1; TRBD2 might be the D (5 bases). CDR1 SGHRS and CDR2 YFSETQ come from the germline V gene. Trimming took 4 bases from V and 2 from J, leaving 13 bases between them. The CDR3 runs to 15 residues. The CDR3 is CASSPARATYNEQFF. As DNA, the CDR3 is TGCGCCAGCAGCCCCGCGCGGGCCACCTACAATGAGCAGTTCTTC.

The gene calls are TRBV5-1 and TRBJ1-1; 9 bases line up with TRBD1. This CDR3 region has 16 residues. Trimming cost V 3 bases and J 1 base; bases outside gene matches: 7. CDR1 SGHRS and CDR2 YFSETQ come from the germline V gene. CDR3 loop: CASSSIPGQGNTEAFF. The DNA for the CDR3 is TGCGCCAGCAGCTCTATTCCGGGACAGGGGAACACTGAAGCTTTCTTT.

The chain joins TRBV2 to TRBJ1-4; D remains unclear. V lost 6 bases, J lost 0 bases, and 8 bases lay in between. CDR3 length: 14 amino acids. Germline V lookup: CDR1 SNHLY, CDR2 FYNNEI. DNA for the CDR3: TGTGCCAGCAGGAGGGTTGCAACTAATGAAAAACTGTTTTTT. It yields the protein CASRRVATNEKLFF.

The CDR3 here is CASSPPDGAGAADTQYF. Here the CDR3 DNA reads TGCGCCAGCAGCCCGCCGGACGGAGCGGGGGCGGCAGATACGCAGTATTTT. The chain has TRBV5-1 and TRBJ2-3, with TRBD2 identical over 8 bases. The CDR3 length is 17 residues. The germline V gene encodes CDR1 SGHRS and CDR2 YFSETQ. V lost 4 bases, J lost 4 bases, and 14 bases stayed unmatched.

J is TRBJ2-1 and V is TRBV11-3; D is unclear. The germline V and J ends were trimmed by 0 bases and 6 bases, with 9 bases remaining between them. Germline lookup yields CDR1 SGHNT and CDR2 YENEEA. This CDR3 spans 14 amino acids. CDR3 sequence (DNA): TGTGCCAGCAGCTTAGATCGTGGCCGCAATGAGCAGTTCTTC. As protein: CASSLDRGRNEQFF.

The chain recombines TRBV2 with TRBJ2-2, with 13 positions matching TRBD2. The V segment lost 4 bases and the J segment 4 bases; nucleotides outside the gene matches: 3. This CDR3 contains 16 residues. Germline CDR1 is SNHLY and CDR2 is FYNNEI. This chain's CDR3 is CASSGTSGGVTGELFF. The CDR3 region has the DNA TGTGCCAGCAGTGGGACTAGCGGGGGTGTCACCGGGGAGCTGTTTTTT.